At least ten counts were recorded for the clone carrying this T cell receptor beta chain. Its antigen remains unidentified. With molecular barcodes, quantitative 5'-RACE was used to make the TCR beta libraries. From the 5' RACE reads, TCRdb called clonotypes with MiXCR, one entry per CDR3 protein. The sample comprises some 100,000 distinct CDR3 sequences, 7.5% to 9% of which are singletons, and 9.9% rests with the top ten. The CDR3 is made up of 13 amino acids. V lost 0 bases to trimming and J lost 6 bases, with 10 bases between them. CDR1 GTSNPN and CDR2 SVGIG come from the germline V gene (reference sequence). This entry belongs to a study of CD8 T cells in ankylosing spondylitis. Broader study findings: There was reportedly significant enrichment of clones that were disease-linked in matched ankylosing spondylitis synovial fluid. Among TCR beta sequences, a motif of several highly homologous variants appeared characteristic of ankylosing spondylitis blood. CD8+ by phenotype, disease-linked clones were relatively rare in peripheral blood.

The sample comprised blood, either unsorted or a sorted T cell fraction (not recorded which). This chain joins TRBV30 and TRBJ2-3; tentatively, D is TRBD1 or TRBD2 (6 bases each). This TCR was recovered from a male donor with ankylosing spondylitis or in good health (not recorded which). The CDR3 protein is CAWSVSGADTQYF. In DNA, the CDR3 is TGTGCCTGGAGTGTATCGGGGGCGGATACGCAGTATTTT. Full variable domain (remainder filled in from reference TRBV30 and TRBJ2-3): SQTIHQWPATLVQPVGSPLSLECTVEGTSNPNLYWYRQAAGRGLQLLFYSVGIGQISSEVPQNLSASRPQDRQFILSSKKLLLSDSGFYLCAWSVSGADTQYFGPGTRLTVL.